The entry below describes one T cell receptor beta chain. The CDR3 runs 13 residues. From germline, CDR1 is MRHNA and CDR2 SNTAGT. V was clipped by 8 bases and J by 4 bases; unmatched bases: 3. The data belong to a study of blood T cell repertoires in COVID-19. Clones were read by immunoSEQ multiplex PCR, and TCRdb kept only the in-frame ones, dropping some. The sample carries roughly 200,000 clones, roughly 80% recorded once. Sample: peripheral blood. This chain links TRBV6-4 with TRBJ2-2; 8 bases agree with TRBD2. The receptor was isolated from a human donor in a cohort sampled during active COVID-19. The CDR3 DNA is TGTGCCAGCCGGGGGGGCTTCACCGGGGAGCTGTTTTTT. It translates to CASRGGFTGELFF.